This entry features one T cell receptor (beta chain) sequence. From germline, CDR1 is LNHDA and CDR2 SQIVND (reference sequence). Unmatched junction bases numbered 7, after V lost 5 bases and J lost 4 bases. The CDR3 sequence is 15 residues long. A multiplex PCR was run with 60 Vbeta primers and 13 Jbeta primers. The data were produced by immunoSEQ multiplex PCR, yet TCRdb's version contains in-frame clones alone and is incomplete. Altogether around 110,000 clones are present, 65% to 90% being singletons, with the ten largest covering 2.1%. The record originates from a study of cytomegalovirus exposure and HLA in healthy donors.

The origin of this receptor is a young man in good health and CMV-seronegative. Sequenced sample: PBMCs. The rearrangement uses TRBV19 and TRBJ2-1; 8 bases align to TRBD1. The CDR3 region is CASSQTGTGYNEQFF. The CDR3 DNA is TGTGCCAGTAGTCAAACCGGGACAGGTTACAATGAGCAGTTCTTC.